Ten or more counts support the clone carrying this T cell receptor beta chain. The antigen is unknown. The data were obtained in a study of identical twins. Study outcomes and limitations: The more abundant beta clonotypes in cord blood had fewer insertions, and memory repertoires did not show this.

This CDR3 has 13 residues. Germline V gives CDR1 SQVTM, CDR2 ANQGSEA. Each CDR3 protein is one row after TCRdb ran MiXCR on the 5' RACE reads. The profile shows hundreds of thousands of distinct CDR3 sequences, 8% to 9% of them singletons. A further study also used this sample, focusing on yellow fever vaccine responses in identical twins. As that study records: Each twin's T cell response to the vaccine was reported to look partly convergent and partly personalized.

This sequence originates from a young woman in good health. The chain is built from TRBV29-1 and TRBJ2-1; 10 bases are shared with TRBD2. The sample was PBMCs. In DNA, the CDR3 is TGCAGTGTTAGCGGGAGGTTCAACAATGAGCAGTTCTTC. Amino acids: CSVSGRFNNEQFF.